The present T cell receptor beta chain was sequenced within a study of CD8+ T cells in alopecia areata. Study conclusions and caveats: With tofacitinib ongoing, many expanded lesional clones persisted in both scalp and blood.

RNA extraction was followed by reverse transcription into cDNA, which acted as the sequencing template. The method was immunoSEQ multiplex PCR; TCRdb's version includes in-frame clones alone and lacks a portion of them. The sample lists about 200,000 clones, around three fifths occurring once. This CDR3 spans 16 amino acids. In germline, CDR1 is MGHRA, CDR2 YSYEKL. V shed 0 bases and J shed 4 bases, with 14 bases lying between them. This clone was counted a few times. Its target is unknown. Treatment of the sample: oral pan-JAK inhibitor, 5-10 mg twice daily. Sequences were derived from CD4+ T cells sorted from blood, sampled between weeks 49 and 50, from a patient treated with tofacitinib. The sequence was collected from a human donor with alopecia areata. V and J are TRBV4-1 and TRBJ2-3, with D possibly TRBD2 on 6 matching bases. The DNA for the CDR3 is TGCGCCAGCAGCCAAGACGTAGCGGTGGTTGCAGATACGCAGTATTTT. Encoded protein: CASSQDVAVVADTQYF.